This entry lists 3 T cell receptor beta chains sequenced from one sample in a study of Graves' ophthalmopathy and Graves' hyperthyroidism. Investigators amplified TCR beta CDR3 regions from RNA transcripts. Amplification began with first-round RT-PCR using HTBI primers, then second-round multiplex PCR was performed. TCRdb re-derived calls from the multiplex PCR reads in MiXCR, one entry per CDR3 protein. The sample consists of some 1.1 million distinct CDR3 sequences, about 40% of them appearing once. The material sequenced was peripheral blood or thyroid tissue (not recorded which). The receptor source for this set is an adult man with Graves' hyperthyroidism.

This chain joins TRBV11-2 and TRBJ2-5; 7 nucleotides agree with TRBD1. In germline, CDR1 is SGHAT, CDR2 FQNNGV. V was clipped by 5 bases and J by 3 bases; unmatched bases: 9. CDR3 length equals 15 residues. CDR3 nucleotide sequence: TGTGCCAGCAGCGAGAAGGGGGCACTCAAAGAGACCCAGTACTTC. This gives the protein CASSEKGALKETQYF. The full variable domain, in which reference TRBV11-2 and TRBJ2-5 provide the parts outside the CDR3, is EAGVAQSPRYKIIEKRQSVAFWCNPISGHATLYWYQQILGQGPKLLIQFQNNGVVDDSQLPKDRFSAERLKGVDSTLKIQPAKLEDSAVYLCASSEKGALKETQYFGPGTRLLVL.

As regards this clonotype: Since a much larger clone is just one base distant, this may be a read error. This chain uses TRBV7-2 with TRBJ2-5; D possibly corresponds to TRBD1 (8 bases). Germline assignment: CDR1 SGHTA and CDR2 FQGNSA. The CDR3 extends over 15 amino acids. CDR3 residues: CASSLNRGGQEAQYF. The CDR3 DNA reads TGTGCCAGCAGCTTAAACAGGGGGGGACAAGAGGCCCAGTACTTC.

This clonotype was recorded at least ten times. V usage is TRBV29-1 and J usage is TRBJ2-6, with D unclear. There are 13 residues in the CDR3. The germline V and J ends were trimmed by 2 bases and 0 bases, with 2 bases remaining between them. From germline, CDR1 is SQVTM and CDR2 ANQGSEA. The CDR3 DNA reads as TGCAGCGTTGAATTCTCTGGGGCCAACGTCCTGACTTTC. It codes for CSVEFSGANVLTF.